What follows are 21 T cell receptor beta chains derived from one specimen sequenced in a study of blood T cell repertoires in COVID-19. Only in-frame clones appear in the TCRdb table, and some are missing; sequencing was by immunoSEQ multiplex PCR. The sample shows about 62,000 clones, about 66% of them seen only once. What was sequenced was PBMCs or T cells enriched from blood (not recorded which). Receptor source: a woman aged 55-70 years who had been exposed to COVID-19.

This chain uses TRBV30 with TRBJ2-3; TRBD2 might be the D (6 bases). This CDR3 region has 13 residues. The V end was cut by 3 bases, the J end by 1 base, with 8 bases between. The germline V gene encodes CDR1 GTSNPN and CDR2 SVGIG (reference sequence). CDR3 DNA: TGTGCCTGGAGGACGGGAGGCACAGATACGCAGTATTTT. Protein: CAWRTGGTDTQYF.

This clone appeared a single time. The V and J genes are TRBV18 and TRBJ1-3; no firm D call. V shed 5 bases and J shed 6 bases, with 17 bases lying between them. The CDR3 consists of 15 residues. The germline CDR1 and CDR2 sequences are KGHSH and LQKENI. In DNA form, the CDR3 reads TGTGCCAGCTCAATAGGACCGCCGGGAGAAAACACCATATATTTT. Translating gives CASSIGPPGENTIYF.

The rearrangement uses TRBV29-1 and TRBJ2-2; maybe TRBD1 (7 bases). The CDR3 contains 15 residues. Trimming shortened V by 7 bases and J by 6 bases, and 21 bases separated the two germline ends. Germline V CDR1 and CDR2: SQVTM, ANQGSEA. The CDR3 loop is CSARDQGGGAGELFF. CDR3 in DNA: TGCAGCGCGAGAGACCAGGGGGGCGGGGCCGGGGAGCTGTTTTTT.

The chain carries TRBV28 and TRBJ2-1; 8 nucleotides agree with TRBD2. V was clipped by 8 bases and J by 3 bases; unmatched bases: 3. Germline loops: CDR1 MDHEN, CDR2 SYDVKM. There are 13 residues in the CDR3. CDR3 bases: TGTGCCAGCGGTCGGGAGGGCTACAATGAGCAGTTCTTC. This translates into CASGREGYNEQFF.

This chain uses TRBV30 with TRBJ1-1; no definite D call. Germline values: CDR1 GTSNPN, CDR2 SVGIG (reference sequence). Trimming removed 0 bases from V and 6 bases from J, with 5 bases in between. This CDR3 is built from 11 residues. The CDR3 DNA is TGTGCCTGGAGTGTACATTCTGAAGCTTTCTTT. Amino acid sequence: CAWSVHSEAFF.

In this sample, this clone turned up a few times. The chain carries TRBV6-5 and TRBJ2-5, with 7 bases that match TRBD2. V shed 6 bases and J 3 bases; nucleotides not matched to a gene: 10. The length of the CDR3 is 15 residues. CDR1 and CDR2 (germline): MNHEY, SVGAGI. CDR3 DNA sequence: TGTGCCAGCAGACCGAGACTAGCTTTCGAAGAGACCCAGTACTTC. This sequence encodes CASRPRLAFEETQYF.

The chain employs TRBV12-3 or TRBV12-4 and TRBJ2-1; D is possibly TRBD2 (5 bases). This CDR3 has 13 residues. The V end lost 5 bases, the J end lost 3 bases, and 8 bases lay between the germline ends. CDR3 in DNA: TGTGCCAGCAGTAGGGAGATCTACAATGAGCAGTTCTTC. It codes for CASSREIYNEQFF.

The rearrangement joins TRBV29-1 to TRBJ1-3; D ambiguous. Germline V gene sequence: CDR1 SQVTM, CDR2 ANQGSEA. Trimming stripped 4 bases from V and 4 bases from J, with 17 bases between. This CDR3 is 15 amino acids long. CDR3 DNA: TGCAGCGTTGTCTCTACATCGTCGGGGGGAAACACCATATATTTT. Translation gives CSVVSTSSGGNTIYF.

The rearrangement joins TRBV4-2 to TRBJ1-2; D remains ambiguous. CDR1 and CDR2 from the germline V gene are LGHNA and YNFKEQ. The length of the CDR3 is 12 residues. Trimming removed 0 bases from V and 5 bases from J, with 4 bases in between. The CDR3 loop is CASSQDLYGYTF. In DNA, the CDR3 is TGTGCCAGCAGCCAAGACTTGTATGGCTACACCTTC.

The chain links TRBV9 to TRBJ1-5, with TRBD1 identical over 8 bases. The CDR3 has 15 residues. Germline lookup yields CDR1 SGDLS and CDR2 YYNGEE. The ends lost 3 bases at V and 5 bases at J; junction bases unmatched: 7. The CDR3 region has the DNA TGTGCCAGCAGCGCCGGACAGGGTAGAGATCAGCCCCAGCATTTT. It yields the protein CASSAGQGRDQPQHF.

This chain links TRBV18 with TRBJ1-5, with a possible D match to TRBD1 (5 bases). CDR1 and CDR2 (germline): KGHSH, LQKENI. The CDR3 runs to 15 residues. The V gene lost 1 base and the J gene lost 4 bases, with 11 bases spanning the gap. CDR3 DNA sequence: TGTGCCAGCTCACCACGCAGGGAGGGAAATCAGCCCCAGCATTTT. It codes for CASSPRREGNQPQHF. Complete variable domain (other parts from reference TRBV18 and TRBJ1-5): NAGVMQNPRHLVRRRGQEARLRCSPMKGHSHVYWYRQLPEEGLKFMVYLQKENIIDESGMPKERFSAEFPKEGPSILRIQQVVRGDSAAYFCASSPRREGNQPQHFGDGTRLSIL.

This chain uses TRBV24-1 with TRBJ2-1; 7 positions agree with TRBD2. Germline-derived CDR1 and CDR2 are KGHDR and SFDVKD. The CDR3 extends over 15 amino acids. The junction had 10 bases not matched to a gene; V was cut back by 6 bases and J by 6 bases. The CDR3 reads CATSPAGSLGNEQFF. CDR3 DNA: TGTGCCACCAGTCCAGCGGGAAGTCTCGGCAATGAGCAGTTCTTC.

V gene TRBV7-2 combines with J gene TRBJ2-5; 7 bases are shared with TRBD2. CDR1 SGHTA and CDR2 FQGNSA come from the germline V gene. The CDR3 consists of 13 residues. Trimming at V came to 8 bases and at J to 2 bases, leaving 5 bases not matched to a gene. The CDR3 nucleotides are TGTGCCAGCTCGAACGGGAGGCAAGAGACCCAGTACTTC. Its translation is CASSNGRQETQYF.

The chain links TRBV24-1 to TRBJ2-1; 7 bases map to TRBD2. Losses at the gene ends were 1 base for V and 6 bases for J; bases not matched to a gene: 8. This CDR3 comprises 16 residues. From germline, CDR1 is KGHDR and CDR2 SFDVKD. CDR3 nucleotides: TGTGCCACCAGTGATTTAGGGGCGGGGGTGCTCAATGAGCAGTTCTTC. This codes for CATSDLGAGVLNEQFF.

Details on this clone: This sample also contains other DNA sequences that code for the same CDR3. The V and J genes are TRBV6-5 and TRBJ1-2; 8 positions agree with TRBD1. With V trimmed by 2 bases and J by 5 bases, 1 base remained unmatched. The CDR3 loop spans 13 amino acids. Germline CDR1 and CDR2: MNHEY and SVGAGI. CDR3 coding DNA: TGTGCCAGCAGTTACCGACAGGGGTATGGCTACACCTTC. This codes for CASSYRQGYGYTF.

The V call is TRBV7-6, the J call TRBJ2-2, with 8 bases identical to TRBD2. The CDR3 sequence is 15 residues long. The V gene's germline CDR1 is SGHVS and CDR2 FNYEAQ. Unmatched junction bases numbered 2, after V lost 0 bases and J lost 5 bases. CDR3 sequence (DNA): TGTGCCAGCAGCTTAGCTAGCGGGAAAACCGGGGAGCTGTTTTTT. This codes for CASSLASGKTGELFF. The complete variable domain, with remaining parts taken from reference TRBV7-6 and TRBJ2-2, reads GAGVSQSPRYKVTKRGQDVALRCDPISGHVSLYWYRQALGQGPEFLTYFNYEAQQDKSGLPNDRFSAERPEGSISTLTIQRTEQRDSAMYRCASSLASGKTGELFFGEGSRLTVL.

A few counts support this clone. The J gene is TRBJ1-5, the V gene TRBV2, with 9 bases fitting TRBD1. Germline V CDR1 and CDR2: SNHLY, FYNNEI. Trimming at V came to 1 base and at J to 10 bases, leaving 11 bases not matched to a gene. The CDR3 spans 16 residues. The CDR3 DNA is TGTGCCAGCAGTGAAGGAGCCGGGACAGGGAAATATCCCCAGCATTTT. The encoded protein is CASSEGAGTGKYPQHF.

V is TRBV7-2 and J is TRBJ1-2; 9 bases align to TRBD1. Per the germline V gene, CDR1 is SGHTA and CDR2 is FQGNSA. The CDR3 consists of 14 residues. Trimming cost V 1 base and J 8 bases; bases outside gene matches: 5. CDR3 bases: TGTGCCAGCAGCTTAGGGACAGGGGTGAACGGCTACACCTTC. This gives the protein CASSLGTGVNGYTF.

The genes are TRBV27 and TRBJ2-5; 8 positions agree with TRBD1. The germline V gene has CDR1 MNHEY and CDR2 SMNVEV (reference sequence). V gave up 3 bases and J gave up 7 bases; unmatched junction bases: 1. The CDR3 consists of 12 residues. The CDR3 DNA reads TGTGCCAGCAGTTTGGACAGGGCGACCCAGTACTTC. This encodes CASSLDRATQYF.

The chain employs TRBV5-1 and TRBJ2-2; tentative D call: TRBD2 (6 bases). The ends were cut back, 4 bases at V and 5 bases at J, with 15 bases in the middle. Germline CDR1 is SGHRS and CDR2 is YFSETQ. The CDR3 runs to 15 residues. The CDR3 DNA is TGCGCCAGCAGCGCACTAGCCCCTAAAACCGGGGAGCTGTTTTTT. Amino acid sequence: CASSALAPKTGELFF.

This chain connects TRBV6-5 to TRBJ2-1, with 7 bases identical to TRBD1. CDR1 MNHEY and CDR2 SVGAGI come from the germline V gene. This CDR3 is 14 amino acids long. The ends lost 7 bases at V and 8 bases at J; junction bases unmatched: 11. In DNA form, the CDR3 reads TGTGCCAGCACCCATGACAGGGCGGTCGATGAGCAGTTCTTC. It yields the protein CASTHDRAVDEQFF.